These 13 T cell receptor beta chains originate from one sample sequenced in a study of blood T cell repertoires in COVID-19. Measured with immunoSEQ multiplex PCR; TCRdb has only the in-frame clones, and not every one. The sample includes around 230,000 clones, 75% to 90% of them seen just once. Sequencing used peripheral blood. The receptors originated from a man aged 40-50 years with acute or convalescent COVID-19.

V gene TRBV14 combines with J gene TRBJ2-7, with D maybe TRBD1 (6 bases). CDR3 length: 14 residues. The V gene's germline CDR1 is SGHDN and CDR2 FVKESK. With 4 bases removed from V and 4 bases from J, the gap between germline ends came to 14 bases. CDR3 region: CASSRTQGFYEQYF. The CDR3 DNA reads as TGTGCCAGCAGCCGCACACAGGGCTTTTACGAGCAGTACTTC.

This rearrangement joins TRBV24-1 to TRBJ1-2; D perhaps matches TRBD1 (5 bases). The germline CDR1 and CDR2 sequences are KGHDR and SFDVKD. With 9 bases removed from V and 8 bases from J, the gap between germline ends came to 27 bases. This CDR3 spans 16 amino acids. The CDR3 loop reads CATATTGLPPGGGYTF. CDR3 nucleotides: TGTGCCACCGCCACAACGGGACTTCCCCCTGGTGGGGGCTACACCTTC.

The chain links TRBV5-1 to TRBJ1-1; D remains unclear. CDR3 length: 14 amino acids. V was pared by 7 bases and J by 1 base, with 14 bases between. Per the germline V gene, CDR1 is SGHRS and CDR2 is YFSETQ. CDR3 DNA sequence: TGCGCCAGCTCGATTCAGGCCCGGAACACTGAAGCTTTCTTT. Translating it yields CASSIQARNTEAFF.

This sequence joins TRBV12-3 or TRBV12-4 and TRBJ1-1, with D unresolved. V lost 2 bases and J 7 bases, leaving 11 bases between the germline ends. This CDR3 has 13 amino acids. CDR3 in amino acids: CASSLSAADEAFF. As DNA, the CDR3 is TGTGCCAGCAGTTTATCCGCGGCGGATGAAGCTTTCTTT.

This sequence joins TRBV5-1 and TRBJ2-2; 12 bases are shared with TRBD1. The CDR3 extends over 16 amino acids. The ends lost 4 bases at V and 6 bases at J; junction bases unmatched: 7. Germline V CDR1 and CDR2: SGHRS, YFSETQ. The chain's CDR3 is CASSPGTGGWAGELFF. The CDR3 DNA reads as TGCGCCAGCAGCCCCGGGACAGGGGGCTGGGCCGGGGAGCTGTTTTTT.

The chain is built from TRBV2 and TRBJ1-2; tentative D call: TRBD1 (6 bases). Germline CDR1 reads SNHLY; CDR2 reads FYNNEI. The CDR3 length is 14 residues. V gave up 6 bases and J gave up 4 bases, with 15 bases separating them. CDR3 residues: CASSRADRPYGYTF. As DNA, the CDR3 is TGTGCCAGCAGCAGGGCAGACAGGCCCTATGGCTACACCTTC.

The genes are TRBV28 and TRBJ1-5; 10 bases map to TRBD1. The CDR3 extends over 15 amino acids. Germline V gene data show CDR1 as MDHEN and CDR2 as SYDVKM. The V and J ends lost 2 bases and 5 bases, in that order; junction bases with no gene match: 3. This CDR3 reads CASSLGGQGDQPQHF. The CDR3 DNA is TGTGCCAGCAGTTTAGGAGGACAGGGGGATCAGCCCCAGCATTTT. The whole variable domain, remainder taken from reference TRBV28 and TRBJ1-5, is DVKVTQSSRYLVKRTGEKVFLECVQDMDHENMFWYRQDPGLGLRLIYFSYDVKMKEKGDIPEGYSVSREKKERFSLILESASTNQTSMYLCASSLGGQGDQPQHFGDGTRLSIL.

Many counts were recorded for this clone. The DNA of the CDR3 is TGTGCCAGCAGCATAATCCCCGCCAGGGGGCCAGGAGGCTACACCTTC. Translated: CASSIIPARGPGGYTF. The chain has TRBV6-2 or TRBV6-3 and TRBJ1-2; 8 positions match TRBD1. CDR1 and CDR2 from the germline V gene are MNHEY and SVGEGT. This CDR3 is 16 amino acids long. The V segment lost 6 bases and the J segment 8 bases; nucleotides outside the gene matches: 17.

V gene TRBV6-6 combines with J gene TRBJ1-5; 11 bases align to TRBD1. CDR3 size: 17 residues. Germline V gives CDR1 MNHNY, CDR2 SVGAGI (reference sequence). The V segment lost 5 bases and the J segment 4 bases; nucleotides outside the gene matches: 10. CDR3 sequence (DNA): TGTGCCAGCAGTCCCGTACTGGGACAGGGGGTAAATCAGCCCCAGCATTTT. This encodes CASSPVLGQGVNQPQHF.

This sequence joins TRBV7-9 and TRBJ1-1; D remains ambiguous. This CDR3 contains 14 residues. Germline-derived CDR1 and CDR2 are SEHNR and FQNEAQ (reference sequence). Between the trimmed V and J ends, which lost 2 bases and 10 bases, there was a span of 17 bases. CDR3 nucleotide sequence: TGTGCCAGCAGCTTATCCTTTGTTGGGAGTGGAGCTTTCTTT. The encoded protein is CASSLSFVGSGAFF.

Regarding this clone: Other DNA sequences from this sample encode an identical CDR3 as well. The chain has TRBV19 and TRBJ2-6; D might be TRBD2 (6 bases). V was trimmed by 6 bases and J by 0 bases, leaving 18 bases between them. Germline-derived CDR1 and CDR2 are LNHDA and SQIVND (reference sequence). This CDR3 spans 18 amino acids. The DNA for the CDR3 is TGTGCCAGTAGCACTCCGGGAGAGTGGGACTCTGGGGCCAACGTCCTGACTTTC. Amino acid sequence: CASSTPGEWDSGANVLTF.

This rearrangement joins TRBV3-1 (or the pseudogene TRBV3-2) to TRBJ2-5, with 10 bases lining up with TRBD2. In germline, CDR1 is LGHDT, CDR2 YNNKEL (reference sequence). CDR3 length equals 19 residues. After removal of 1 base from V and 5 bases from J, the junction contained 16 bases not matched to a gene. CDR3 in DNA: TGTGCCAGCAGCCAAGTGATAGGCCTAGCGGGGGCTGGGGGGGAGACCCAGTACTTC. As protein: CASSQVIGLAGAGGETQYF.

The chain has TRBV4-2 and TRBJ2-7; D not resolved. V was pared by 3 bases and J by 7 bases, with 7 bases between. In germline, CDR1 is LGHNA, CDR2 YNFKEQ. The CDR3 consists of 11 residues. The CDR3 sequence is CASSHRLEQYF. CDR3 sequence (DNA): TGTGCCAGCAGCCACCGGTTAGAGCAGTACTTC.